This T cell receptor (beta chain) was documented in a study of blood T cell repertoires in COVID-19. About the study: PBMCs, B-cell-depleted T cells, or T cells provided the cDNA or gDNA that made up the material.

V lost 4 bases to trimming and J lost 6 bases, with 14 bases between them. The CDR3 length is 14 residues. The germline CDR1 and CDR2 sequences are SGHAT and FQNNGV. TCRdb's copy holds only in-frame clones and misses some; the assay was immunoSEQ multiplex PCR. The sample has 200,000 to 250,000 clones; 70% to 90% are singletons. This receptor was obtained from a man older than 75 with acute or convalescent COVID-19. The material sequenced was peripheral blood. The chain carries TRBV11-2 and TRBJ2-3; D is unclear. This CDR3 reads CASSSLSSLDTQYF. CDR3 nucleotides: TGTGCCAGCAGCTCCTTGAGTTCCCTCGATACGCAGTATTTT.